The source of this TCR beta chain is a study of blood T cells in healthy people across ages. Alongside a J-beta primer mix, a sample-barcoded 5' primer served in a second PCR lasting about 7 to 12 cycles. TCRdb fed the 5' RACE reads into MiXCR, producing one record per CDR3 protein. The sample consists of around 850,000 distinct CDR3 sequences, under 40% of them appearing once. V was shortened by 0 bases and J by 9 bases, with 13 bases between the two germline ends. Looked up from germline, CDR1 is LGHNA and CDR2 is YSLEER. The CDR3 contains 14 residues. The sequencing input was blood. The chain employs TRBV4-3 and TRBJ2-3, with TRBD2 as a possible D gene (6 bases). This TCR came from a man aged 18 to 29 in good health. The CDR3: CASSQDSGGRTQYF. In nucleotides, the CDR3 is TGCGCCAGCAGCCAAGATAGCGGCGGCCGCACGCAGTATTTT.